This TCR beta chain derives from a study of chemoradiotherapy in HPV16-positive cancers. Study observations and caveats: The functional HPV-specific definition rests on just a couple of HPV16-positive patients. Non-HPV-specific T cells did not expand in tumors during treatment, whereas candidate HPV-specific clones and E7-related motifs did. In HPV16-positive patients, HPV-responsive T-cell expansion tracked better recurrence-free survival.

This CDR3 comprises 14 residues. Germline-derived CDR1 and CDR2 are MNHNY and SVGAGI (reference sequence). The V gene lost 10 bases and the J gene lost 5 bases, with 18 bases spanning the gap. Here immunoSEQ multiplex PCR was the method, and the copy in TCRdb shows in-frame clones only, minus some. The table lists roughly 1,200 clones, around 85% of them singletons, with approximately 5% in the top ten. Remarks on this clone: Its antigen is unknown.

This TCR was recovered from a human donor with HPV-associated anogenital cancer. The material was tumor tissue, obtained from a patient who underwent chemoradiotherapy. The V and J genes are TRBV6-6 and TRBJ1-5, with a possible D match to TRBD1 (6 bases). The CDR3 protein is CATGGGQADQPQHF. CDR3 coding DNA: TGTGCCACCGGCGGGGGGCAGGCGGATCAGCCCCAGCATTTT.